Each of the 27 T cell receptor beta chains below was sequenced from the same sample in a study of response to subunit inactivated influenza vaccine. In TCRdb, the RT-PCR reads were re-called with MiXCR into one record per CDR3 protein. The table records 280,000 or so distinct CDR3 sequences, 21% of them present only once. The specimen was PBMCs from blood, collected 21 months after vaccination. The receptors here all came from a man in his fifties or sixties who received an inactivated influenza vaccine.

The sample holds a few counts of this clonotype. The CDR3, as DNA: TGCGCCAGCAGCCAAGGGGTCCTCACCGGGGAGCTGTTTTTT. This codes for CASSQGVLTGELFF. The chain combines TRBV4-3 with TRBJ2-2; D is unclear. The CDR3 extends over 14 amino acids. Looked up from germline, CDR1 is LGHNA and CDR2 is YSLEER. V was cut by 1 base and J by 4 bases, with 7 bases left in between.

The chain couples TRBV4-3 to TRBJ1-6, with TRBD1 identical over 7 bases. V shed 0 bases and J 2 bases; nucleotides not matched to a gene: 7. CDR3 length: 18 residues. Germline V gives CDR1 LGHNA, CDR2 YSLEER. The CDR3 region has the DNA TGCGCCAGCAGCCAAGAAGCCCAGGGGGTCGCCTATAATTCACCCCTCCACTTT. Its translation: CASSQEAQGVAYNSPLHF.

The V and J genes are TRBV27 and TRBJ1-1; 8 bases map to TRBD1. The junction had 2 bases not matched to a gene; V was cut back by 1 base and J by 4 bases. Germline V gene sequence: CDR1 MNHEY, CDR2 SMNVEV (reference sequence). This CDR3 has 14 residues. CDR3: CASSLLDRATEAFF. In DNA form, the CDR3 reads TGTGCCAGCAGTTTATTGGACAGGGCCACTGAAGCTTTCTTT.

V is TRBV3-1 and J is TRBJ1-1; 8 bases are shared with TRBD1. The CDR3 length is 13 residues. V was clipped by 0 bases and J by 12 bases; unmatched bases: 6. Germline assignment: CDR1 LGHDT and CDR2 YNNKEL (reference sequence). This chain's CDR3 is CASSQDRTGRPFF. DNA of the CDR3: TGTGCCAGCAGCCAAGATAGGACAGGGAGGCCTTTCTTT.

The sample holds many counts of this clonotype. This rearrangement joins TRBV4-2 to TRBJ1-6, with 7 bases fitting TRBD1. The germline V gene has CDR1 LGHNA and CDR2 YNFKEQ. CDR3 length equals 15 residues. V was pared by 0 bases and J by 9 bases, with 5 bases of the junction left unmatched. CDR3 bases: TGTGCCAGCAGCCAAGAGAACAGGGGAGCTTCACCCCTCCACTTT. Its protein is CASSQENRGASPLHF.

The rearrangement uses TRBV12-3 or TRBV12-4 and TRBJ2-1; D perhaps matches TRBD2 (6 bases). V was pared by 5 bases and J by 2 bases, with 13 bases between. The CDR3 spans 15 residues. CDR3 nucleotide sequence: TGTGCCAGCAGTCATCCTGCGGGAACCTACAATGAGCAGTTCTTC. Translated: CASSHPAGTYNEQFF.

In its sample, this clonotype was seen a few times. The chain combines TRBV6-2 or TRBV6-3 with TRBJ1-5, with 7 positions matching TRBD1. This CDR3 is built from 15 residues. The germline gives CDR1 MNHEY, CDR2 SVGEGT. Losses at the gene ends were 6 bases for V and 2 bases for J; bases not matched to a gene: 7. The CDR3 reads CASSLLGGGNQPQHF. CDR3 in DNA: TGTGCCAGCAGCCTTCTAGGGGGCGGCAATCAGCCCCAGCATTTT.

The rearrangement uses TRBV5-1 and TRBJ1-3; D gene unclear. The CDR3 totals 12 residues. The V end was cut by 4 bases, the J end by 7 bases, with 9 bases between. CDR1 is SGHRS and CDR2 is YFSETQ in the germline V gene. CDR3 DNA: TGCGCCAGCAGCCCGAAAGGGAACACCATATATTTT. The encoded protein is CASSPKGNTIYF.

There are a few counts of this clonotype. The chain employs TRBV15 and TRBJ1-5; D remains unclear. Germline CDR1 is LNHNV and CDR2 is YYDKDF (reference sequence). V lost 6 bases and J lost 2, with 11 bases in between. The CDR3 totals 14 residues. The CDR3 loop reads CATSRNLGNQPQHF. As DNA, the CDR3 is TGTGCCACCAGTCGCAATTTAGGCAATCAGCCCCAGCATTTT. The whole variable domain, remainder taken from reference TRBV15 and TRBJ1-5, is DAMVIQNPRYQVTQFGKPVTLSCSQTLNHNVMYWYQQKSSQAPKLLFHYYDKDFNNEADTPDNFQSRRPNTSFCFLDIRSPGLGDTAMYLCATSRNLGNQPQHFGDGTRLSIL.

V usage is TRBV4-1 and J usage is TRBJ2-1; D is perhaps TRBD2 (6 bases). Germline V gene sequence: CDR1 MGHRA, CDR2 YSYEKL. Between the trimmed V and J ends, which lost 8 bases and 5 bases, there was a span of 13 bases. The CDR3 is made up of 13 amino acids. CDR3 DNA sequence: TGCGCCAGCTCCTACGGGAGCCACAATGAGCAGTTCTTC. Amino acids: CASSYGSHNEQFF.

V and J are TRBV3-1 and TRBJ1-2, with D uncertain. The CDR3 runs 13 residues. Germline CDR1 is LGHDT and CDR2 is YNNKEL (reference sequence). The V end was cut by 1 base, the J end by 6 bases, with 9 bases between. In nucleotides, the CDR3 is TGTGCCAGCAGCCAAGGAGGTGTGAATGGCTACACCTTC. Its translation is CASSQGGVNGYTF.

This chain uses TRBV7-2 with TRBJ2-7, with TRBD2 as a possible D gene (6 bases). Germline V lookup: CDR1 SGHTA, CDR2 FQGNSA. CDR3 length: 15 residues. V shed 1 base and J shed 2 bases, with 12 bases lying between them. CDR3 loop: CASSLDPGATYEQYF. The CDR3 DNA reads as TGTGCCAGCAGCTTAGATCCGGGAGCCACCTACGAGCAGTACTTC.

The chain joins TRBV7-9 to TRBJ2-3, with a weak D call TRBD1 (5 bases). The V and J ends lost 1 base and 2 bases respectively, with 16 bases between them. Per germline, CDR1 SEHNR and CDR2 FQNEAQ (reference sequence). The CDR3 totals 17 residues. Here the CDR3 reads CASSLGRQWGYTDTQYF. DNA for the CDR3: TGTGCCAGCAGCTTAGGAAGACAATGGGGCTACACAGATACGCAGTATTTT. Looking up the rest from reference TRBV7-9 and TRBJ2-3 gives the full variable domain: DTGVSQNPRHKITKRGQNVTFRCDPISEHNRLYWYRQTLGQGPEFLTYFQNEAQLEKSRLLSDRFSAERPKGSFSTLEIQRTEQGDSAMYLCASSLGRQWGYTDTQYFGPGTRLTVL.

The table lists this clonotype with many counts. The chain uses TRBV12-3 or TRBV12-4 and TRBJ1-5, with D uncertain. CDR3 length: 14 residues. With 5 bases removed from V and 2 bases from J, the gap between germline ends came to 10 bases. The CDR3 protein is CASSPRNRNQPQHF. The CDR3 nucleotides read TGTGCCAGCAGTCCAAGAAATCGCAATCAGCCCCAGCATTTT.

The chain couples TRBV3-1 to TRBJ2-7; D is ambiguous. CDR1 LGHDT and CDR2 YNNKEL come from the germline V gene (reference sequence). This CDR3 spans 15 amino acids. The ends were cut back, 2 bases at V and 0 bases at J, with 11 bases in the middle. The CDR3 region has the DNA TGTGCCAGCAGCCAACCCGGGCTAGACTCCTACGAGCAGTACTTC. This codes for CASSQPGLDSYEQYF.

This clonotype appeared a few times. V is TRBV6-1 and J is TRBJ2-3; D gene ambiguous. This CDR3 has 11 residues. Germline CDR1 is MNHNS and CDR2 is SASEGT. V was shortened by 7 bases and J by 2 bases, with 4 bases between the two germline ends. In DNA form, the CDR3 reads TGTGCCAGCATGCTCACAGATACGCAGTATTTT. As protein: CASMLTDTQYF.

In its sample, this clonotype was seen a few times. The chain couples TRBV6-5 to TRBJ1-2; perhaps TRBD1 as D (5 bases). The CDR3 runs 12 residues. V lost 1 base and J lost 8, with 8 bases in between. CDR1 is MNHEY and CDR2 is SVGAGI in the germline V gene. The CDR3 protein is CASSYYGAGYTF. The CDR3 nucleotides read TGTGCCAGCAGTTACTACGGGGCAGGCTACACCTTC.

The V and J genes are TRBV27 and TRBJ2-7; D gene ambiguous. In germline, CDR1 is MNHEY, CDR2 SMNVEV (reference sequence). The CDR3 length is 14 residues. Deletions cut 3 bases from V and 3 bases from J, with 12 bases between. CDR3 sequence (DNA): TGTGCCAGCAGTTTCAGTTCTCCCGGCTACGAGCAGTACTTC. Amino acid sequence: CASSFSSPGYEQYF.

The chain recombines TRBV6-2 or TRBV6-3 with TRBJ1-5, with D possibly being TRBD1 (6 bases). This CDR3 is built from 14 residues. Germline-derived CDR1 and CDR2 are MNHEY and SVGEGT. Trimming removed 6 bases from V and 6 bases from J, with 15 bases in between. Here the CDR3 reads CASRKGGDSQPQHF. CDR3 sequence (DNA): TGTGCCAGCAGGAAGGGGGGGGATAGTCAGCCCCAGCATTTT.

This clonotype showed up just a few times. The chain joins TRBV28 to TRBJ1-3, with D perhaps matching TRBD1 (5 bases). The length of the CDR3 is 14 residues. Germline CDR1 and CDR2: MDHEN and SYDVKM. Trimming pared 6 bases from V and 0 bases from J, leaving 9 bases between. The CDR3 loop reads CASRPGPSGNTIYF. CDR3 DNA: TGTGCCAGCAGGCCGGGACCCTCTGGAAACACCATATATTTT.

The CDR3 region is CASTLRGGTILYEQYF. DNA for the CDR3: TGTGCCAGCACCCTCAGGGGGGGCACCATACTTTACGAGCAGTACTTC. The V call is TRBV6-2 or TRBV6-3, the J call TRBJ2-7; D is tentatively TRBD1 or TRBD2 (7 bases each). This CDR3 region has 16 residues. Trimming cost V 7 bases and J 4 bases, with 23 bases left between them. Germline lookup yields CDR1 MNHEY and CDR2 SVGEGT.

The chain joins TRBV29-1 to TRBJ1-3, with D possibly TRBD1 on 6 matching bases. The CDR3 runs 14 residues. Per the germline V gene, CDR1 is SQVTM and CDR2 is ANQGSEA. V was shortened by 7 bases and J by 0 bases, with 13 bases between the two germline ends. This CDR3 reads CSARQDPSGNTIYF. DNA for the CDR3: TGCAGCGCAAGACAGGACCCCTCTGGAAACACCATATATTTT.

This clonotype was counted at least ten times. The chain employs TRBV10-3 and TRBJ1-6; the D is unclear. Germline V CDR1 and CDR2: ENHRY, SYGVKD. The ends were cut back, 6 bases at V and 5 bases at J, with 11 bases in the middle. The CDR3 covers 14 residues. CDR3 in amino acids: CAIRSRRDNSPLHF. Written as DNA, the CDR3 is TGTGCCATCAGAAGTCGGCGGGATAATTCACCCCTCCACTTT.

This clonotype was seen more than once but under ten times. This CDR3 is CASSQEGHTGELFF. The DNA of the CDR3 is TGTGCCAGCAGCCAAGAGGGGCACACCGGGGAGCTGTTTTTT. This rearrangement joins TRBV3-1 to TRBJ2-2; a weak D match, TRBD1 (5 bases). CDR1 LGHDT and CDR2 YNNKEL come from the germline V gene (reference sequence). CDR3 length equals 14 residues. V was shortened by 0 bases and J by 3 bases, with 5 bases between the two germline ends. Filled out from reference TRBV3-1 and TRBJ2-2, the complete variable domain reads DTAVSQTPKYLVTQMGNDKSIKCEQNLGHDTMYWYKQDSKKFLKIMFSYNNKELIINETVPNRFSPKSPDKAHLNLHINSLELGDSAVYFCASSQEGHTGELFFGEGSRLTVL.

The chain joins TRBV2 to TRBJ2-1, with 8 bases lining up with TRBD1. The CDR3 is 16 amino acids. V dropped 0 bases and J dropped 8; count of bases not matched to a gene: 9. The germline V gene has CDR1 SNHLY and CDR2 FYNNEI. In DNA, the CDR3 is TGTGCCAGCAGTGAAGCGGCGCGACAGGGGTTTCATGAGCAGTTCTTC. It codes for CASSEAARQGFHEQFF.

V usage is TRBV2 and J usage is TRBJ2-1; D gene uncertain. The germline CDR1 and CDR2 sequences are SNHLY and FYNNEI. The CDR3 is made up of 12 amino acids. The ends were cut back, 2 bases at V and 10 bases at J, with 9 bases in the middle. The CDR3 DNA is TGTGCCAGCAGTGAACTGGCCTACGAGCAGTTCTTC. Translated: CASSELAYEQFF.

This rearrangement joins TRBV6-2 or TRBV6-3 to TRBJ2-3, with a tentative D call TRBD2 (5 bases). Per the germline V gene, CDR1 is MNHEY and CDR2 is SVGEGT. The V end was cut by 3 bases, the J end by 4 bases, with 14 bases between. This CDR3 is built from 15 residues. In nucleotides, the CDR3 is TGTGCCAGCAGTTATTTGGACCGGGAAGCAGATACGCAGTATTTT. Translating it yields CASSYLDREADTQYF.